Following are 4 T cell receptor beta chains from one sample sequenced in a study of cytomegalovirus exposure and HLA in healthy donors. Primers for the PCR totalled 60 Vbeta and 13 Jbeta. The assay was immunoSEQ multiplex PCR, and TCRdb's table has in-frame clones only and misses some. This sample has about 60,000 clones, with 70% to 80% found just once. The specimen was PBMCs. All receptors come from a woman aged 60-75 years in good health and CMV-seropositive.

This sequence joins TRBV4-2 and TRBJ2-7; 10 bases are shared with TRBD2. The CDR3 covers 15 residues. Trimming took 1 base from V and 3 from J; bases not matched to a gene: 3. Germline V gene lookup returns CDR1 LGHNA and CDR2 YNFKEQ. CDR3 coding DNA: TGTGCCAGCAGCCAAGGGACTAGCGGTCTCTACGAGCAGTACTTC. Its protein is CASSQGTSGLYEQYF.

The chain combines TRBV5-1 with TRBJ1-2, with TRBD1 matching 8 bases. This CDR3 has 12 amino acids. Trimming at V came to 4 bases and at J to 9 bases, leaving 5 bases not matched to a gene. Germline assignment: CDR1 SGHRS and CDR2 YFSETQ. Here the CDR3 DNA reads TGCGCCAGCAGCCTCGACAGGGGTAGCTACACCTTC. As protein: CASSLDRGSYTF.

The chain combines TRBV5-1 with TRBJ2-5; D is uncertain. Looked up from germline, CDR1 is SGHRS and CDR2 is YFSETQ. The CDR3 totals 13 residues. The ends were cut back, 1 base at V and 5 bases at J, with 9 bases in the middle. DNA of the CDR3: TGCGCCAGCAGCTTGATGCATCGGGAGACCCAGTACTTC. It codes for CASSLMHRETQYF.

This rearrangement joins TRBV5-1 to TRBJ2-7, with 13 nucleotides matching TRBD2. Trimming cost V 4 bases and J 1 base; bases outside gene matches: 5. This CDR3 has 16 amino acids. The germline CDR1 and CDR2 sequences are SGHRS and YFSETQ. CDR3 protein: CASSRGLAGASYEQYF. The CDR3 DNA is TGCGCCAGCAGCCGTGGACTAGCGGGGGCGTCCTACGAGCAGTACTTC.